A selection of T cell receptor beta chains follows, all from one sample in a study of blood T cell repertoires in COVID-19. Using immunoSEQ multiplex PCR, the repertoire was profiled, and TCRdb retains in-frame clones only, with some absent. The table includes 150,000 to 200,000 clones, around 86% detected once. Sequenced: peripheral blood. The receptor source for this set is a middle-aged man with active or convalescent COVID-19. Each CDR3 is given with its conserved first and last residue. Fields, in order: V gene, clone size, J gene, D gene, CDR3 protein, CDR3 DNA. A D gene is named only where the DNA matches it firmly. Expanded clones get a size class; other rows say once, few or many, or leave the size out.

V: TRBV6-5
size: -
J: TRBJ1-1
D: -
CDR3: CASILDLGNTEAFF
DNA: TGTGCCAGCATTTTAGACCTAGGGAACACTGAAGCTTTCTTT

V: TRBV19
size: -
J: TRBJ1-1
D: TRBD1
CDR3: CASSRDRGGSGTEAFF
DNA: TGTGCCAGTAGTAGGGACAGGGGGGGATCGGGCACTGAAGCTTTCTTT

V: TRBV5-6
size: -
J: TRBJ2-7
D: TRBD1
CDR3: CASSLDRGHEQYF
DNA: TGTGCCAGCAGCTTGGACAGGGGCCACGAGCAGTACTTC

V: TRBV29-1
size: -
J: TRBJ1-1
D: -
CDR3: CSVESTVNTEAFF
DNA: TGCAGCGTTGAATCCACAGTTAACACTGAAGCTTTCTTT

V: TRBV3-1/TRBV3-2
size: -
J: TRBJ2-7
D: TRBD2
CDR3: CASSPGDYSGEQYF
DNA: TGTGCCAGCAGCCCGGGGGACTACTCGGGAGAGCAGTACTTC

V: TRBV9
size: -
J: TRBJ1-5
D: -
CDR3: CASSVGGSNQPQHF
DNA: TGTGCCAGCAGCGTAGGAGGGAGCAATCAGCCCCAGCATTTT

V: TRBV15
size: -
J: TRBJ2-1
D: TRBD2
CDR3: CATSRDPSGSGEQFF
DNA: TGTGCCACCAGCAGAGATCCTAGCGGGAGTGGTGAGCAGTTCTTC

V: TRBV7-9
size: once
J: TRBJ2-1
D: -
CDR3: CASSLGAYNEQFF
DNA: TGTGCCAGCAGCTTAGGAGCTTACAATGAGCAGTTCTTC

V: TRBV12-3/TRBV12-4
size: few
J: TRBJ1-1
D: -
CDR3: CASRSQNTEAFF
DNA: TGTGCCAGCAGGAGTCAGAACACTGAAGCTTTCTTT

V: TRBV12-3/TRBV12-4
size: few
J: TRBJ1-2
D: -
CDR3: CANLKGVGGYTF
DNA: TGTGCCAACCTAAAGGGGGTGGGAGGCTACACCTTC

V: TRBV19
size: -
J: TRBJ1-1
D: -
CDR3: CASSILIAGSNTEAFF
DNA: TGTGCCAGTAGTATCCTGATCGCAGGCTCGAACACTGAAGCTTTCTTT

V: TRBV29-1
size: medium-sized
J: TRBJ1-1
D: -
CDR3: CSVEDSRYTEAFF
DNA: TGCAGCGTTGAGGACAGTAGGTACACTGAAGCTTTCTTT

V: TRBV7-2
size: -
J: TRBJ1-5
D: -
CDR3: CASSFQGNNQPQHF
DNA: TGTGCCAGCAGCTTTCAGGGAAACAATCAGCCCCAGCATTTT

V: TRBV6-5
size: -
J: TRBJ1-6
D: -
CDR3: CASSWEGGNNSPLHF
DNA: TGTGCCAGCTCCTGGGAGGGTGGAAATAATTCACCCCTCCACTTT

V: TRBV6-1
size: -
J: TRBJ1-2
D: -
CDR3: CASSDRGYGYTF
DNA: TGTGCCAGCAGTGACAGGGGTTATGGCTACACCTTC

V: TRBV24-1
size: once
J: TRBJ1-5
D: TRBD1
CDR3: CATSEAPGTGVTTEYSNQPQHF
DNA: TGTGCCACCAGTGAAGCCCCGGGGACAGGGGTCACGACAGAATATAGCAATCAGCCCCAGCATTTT

V: TRBV30
size: -
J: TRBJ1-5
D: -
CDR3: CAWSVAPYQPQHF
DNA: TGTGCCTGGAGTGTAGCGCCGTATCAGCCCCAGCATTTT

V: TRBV7-2
size: -
J: TRBJ1-2
D: -
CDR3: CASSLERGGGYGYTF
DNA: TGTGCCAGCAGCTTAGAGCGGGGAGGGGGCTATGGCTACACCTTC

V: TRBV4-2
size: -
J: TRBJ1-6
D: -
CDR3: CASSQATAPNSPLHF
DNA: TGTGCCAGCAGCCAAGCAACAGCCCCGAATTCACCCCTCCACTTT

V: TRBV18
size: -
J: TRBJ1-1
D: TRBD1
CDR3: CASSPPGIKDRAGAFF
DNA: TGTGCCAGCTCACCACCAGGGATAAAGGACAGGGCAGGAGCTTTCTTT

V: TRBV6-1
size: -
J: TRBJ1-6
D: -
CDR3: CASSDWAYGNSPLHF
DNA: TGTGCCAGCAGTGATTGGGCCTATGGGAATTCACCCCTCCACTTT

V: TRBV11-2
size: -
J: TRBJ2-5
D: TRBD2
CDR3: CASSPQTSGNKETQYF
DNA: TGTGCCAGCAGCCCCCAGACTAGCGGGAATAAAGAGACCCAGTACTTC

V: TRBV5-4
size: -
J: TRBJ2-5
D: TRBD2
CDR3: CASSLIAGDETQYF
DNA: TGTGCCAGCAGCTTGATAGCGGGAGACGAGACCCAGTACTTC

V: TRBV10-3
size: -
J: TRBJ2-7
D: TRBD2
CDR3: CAIRGTRGYEQYF
DNA: TGTGCCATCAGGGGGACTAGGGGCTACGAGCAGTACTTC

V: TRBV2
size: -
J: TRBJ1-2
D: TRBD1
CDR3: CASSVGQGRGYTF
DNA: TGTGCCAGCAGTGTAGGACAGGGCAGAGGCTACACCTTC

V: TRBV6-2/TRBV6-3
size: -
J: TRBJ2-3
D: TRBD2
CDR3: CASSLTGTIADTQYF
DNA: TGTGCCAGCAGCCTAACCGGGACTATTGCAGATACGCAGTATTTT

V: TRBV19
size: -
J: TRBJ2-3
D: -
CDR3: CASSIDGFRGTDTQYF
DNA: TGTGCCAGTAGTATAGATGGATTCAGGGGCACAGATACGCAGTATTTT

V: TRBV5-4
size: once
J: TRBJ1-4
D: -
CDR3: CASSLWANEKLFF
DNA: TGTGCCAGCAGCTTGTGGGCCAATGAAAAACTGTTTTTT

V: TRBV24-1
size: -
J: TRBJ2-1
D: -
CDR3: CATSDSVDNEQFF
DNA: TGTGCCACCAGTGATTCAGTTGACAATGAGCAGTTCTTC

V: TRBV28
size: -
J: TRBJ1-1
D: -
CDR3: CASRFVRFGAEAFF
DNA: TGTGCCAGCAGGTTCGTCAGGTTCGGGGCTGAAGCTTTCTTT

V: TRBV6-5
size: -
J: TRBJ1-6
D: -
CDR3: CASRLLSSNSPLHF
DNA: TGTGCCAGCAGGCTTCTATCGAGTAATTCACCCCTCCACTTT

V: TRBV19
size: -
J: TRBJ2-1
D: TRBD1
CDR3: CASSPTGTGYNEQFF
DNA: TGTGCCAGTAGCCCGACAGGGACAGGGTACAATGAGCAGTTCTTC

V: TRBV19
size: few
J: TRBJ2-3
D: -
CDR3: CASSIYRDTQYF
DNA: TGTGCCAGTAGTATCTACAGAGATACGCAGTATTTT

V: TRBV4-1
size: -
J: TRBJ2-7
D: TRBD2
CDR3: CASSKAPSGGAGYEQYF
DNA: TGCGCCAGCAGCAAAGCCCCTAGCGGGGGGGCCGGATACGAGCAGTACTTC

V: TRBV5-3
size: -
J: TRBJ1-4
D: -
CDR3: CARSPRGREKLFF
DNA: TGTGCCAGAAGCCCACGGGGTCGGGAAAAACTGTTTTTT

V: TRBV14
size: -
J: TRBJ1-6
D: -
CDR3: CASSPEGNSKIRTPLHF
DNA: TGTGCCAGCAGCCCGGAGGGGAACTCAAAGATCCGCACACCCCTCCACTTT

V: TRBV6-2/TRBV6-3
size: many
J: TRBJ2-1
D: -
CDR3: CASSSQGGSSYNEQFF
DNA: TGTGCCAGCAGTTCCCAAGGGGGAAGCTCCTACAATGAGCAGTTCTTC

V: TRBV28
size: -
J: TRBJ1-2
D: -
CDR3: CASSFRQAYGYTF
DNA: TGTGCCAGCAGTTTTCGGCAGGCCTATGGCTACACCTTC

V: TRBV13
size: -
J: TRBJ1-3
D: -
CDR3: CASSSDGRENTIYF
DNA: TGTGCCAGCAGCTCCGATGGGAGGGAAAACACCATATATTTT

V: TRBV2
size: -
J: TRBJ1-2
D: TRBD1
CDR3: CASTQRGQGDGYTF
DNA: TGTGCCAGCACCCAAAGGGGACAGGGTGATGGCTACACCTTC

V: TRBV4-1
size: -
J: TRBJ1-4
D: -
CDR3: CASSQDRGGAREKLFF
DNA: TGCGCCAGCAGCCAAGATAGGGGGGGGGCGCGTGAAAAACTGTTTTTT

V: TRBV6-1
size: -
J: TRBJ2-7
D: -
CDR3: CASSEAGAGAGSYEQYF
DNA: TGTGCCAGCAGTGAAGCGGGTGCAGGGGCGGGCTCCTACGAGCAGTACTTC

V: TRBV29-1
size: once
J: TRBJ2-3
D: -
CDR3: CSVDRGPSGGVTDTQYF
DNA: TGCAGCGTTGACAGGGGCCCTAGCGGAGGGGTCACAGATACGCAGTATTTT